This entry features one T cell receptor (beta chain) sequence. Its antigen is still unknown. An end of the junction differs from the germline gene, which may be a read error. The sample holds other DNA sequences that translate to the same CDR3. The data are from a study of cytomegalovirus exposure and HLA in healthy donors (dated by TCRdb to about 2017). Background on the whole study: The 500 to 700 repertoires of the first cohort and the approximately 110 validation repertoires were produced on the same platform, according to a later analysis. The study was designed to test whether signatures of past pathogen exposure could be identified by cataloging public T cell receptors. Along with the approximately 600-subject first cohort, a separate validation cohort of over a hundred different subjects was used. To predict cytomegalovirus infection status, the study combined high-throughput TCR immunosequencing, statistical association of individual TCRs with disease status, and machine learning. Paper-wide results and their limitations: The study gave a list of about 150 TCR beta chains associated with cytomegalovirus. In a later analysis, TCRs clustered in the first cohort were found to also tend to co-occur in the 130 or so validation repertoires, with approximately 95% of cluster scores above 0. The authors suggested that the approach could potentially be extended to other disease states and immunological phenotypes. In both the original and validation cohorts, the classifier was reported to diagnose cytomegalovirus status with high specificity and sensitivity. The validation cohort had no HLA typing available for a later analysis, so co-occurrence within that cohort was assessed over all 120 or so repertoires. Most TCR sequences were seen in very few donors, while some public TCRs were found in many individuals. A few of the identified cytomegalovirus-associated TCR beta chains were confirmed in vitro to be specific for cytomegalovirus antigens.

The library was obtained by the immunoSEQ multiplex PCR assay. Per the source publication's procedure: A statistical classification framework was built for diagnosing cytomegalovirus status from the catalog of TCR beta chain sequences. Entries here come from immuneACCESS through TCRdb and include only in-frame sequences with V and J called. Some clones fail to appear in such tables; in the studies checked, an unresolved V gene covers under half of the shortfall, and the cause of the remainder is unknown. That table furnishes V, J and clone size, whereas the DNA furnished D and trimming. The sample table contains around 350,000 clones; only one count was recorded for roughly 90% of them. The ten largest clones represent 0.83% of the sample. CDR1 PRHDT and CDR2 FYEKMQ were looked up in the germline V gene (reference sequence). The cysteine opens and the phenylalanine closes a CDR3 of 15 amino acids. Only the CDR3 DNA is retained, 45 bases long and in frame from the first base.

Separate from the approximately 670-subject first cohort, the validation cohort of about 110 subjects was the group to which the donors belonged. The TCR originated in a woman younger than 30 in good health and CMV-seronegative. Input material: PBMCs. The V and J segments used are TRBV13 and TRBJ1-2; TRBD1 matches 9 bases in the middle. The CDR3 here reads CASSPQGAGGYGYTF. Here is the DNA: TGTGCCAGCAGCCCACAGGGGGCCGGCGGCTATGGTTACACCTTC.